This T cell receptor (beta chain) was sequenced in a study of synovial regulatory T cells in juvenile arthritis. Only in-frame clones appear in the TCRdb table, and some are missing; sequencing was by immunoSEQ multiplex PCR. The sample has over 1,300 clones. Germline values: CDR1 MNHNS, CDR2 SASEGT. The CDR3 totals 12 residues. The DNA is not on file. Each patient with active arthritis gave synovial fluid along with matched peripheral blood. The sequence was obtained from a donor aged 2-30 years with juvenile idiopathic arthritis. This chain links TRBV6-1 with TRBJ2-4; TCRdb's assignment of TRBD1 cannot be checked, as there is no DNA. Source material: Treg cells from the synovium. CDR3: CASRQGPQLQYF.